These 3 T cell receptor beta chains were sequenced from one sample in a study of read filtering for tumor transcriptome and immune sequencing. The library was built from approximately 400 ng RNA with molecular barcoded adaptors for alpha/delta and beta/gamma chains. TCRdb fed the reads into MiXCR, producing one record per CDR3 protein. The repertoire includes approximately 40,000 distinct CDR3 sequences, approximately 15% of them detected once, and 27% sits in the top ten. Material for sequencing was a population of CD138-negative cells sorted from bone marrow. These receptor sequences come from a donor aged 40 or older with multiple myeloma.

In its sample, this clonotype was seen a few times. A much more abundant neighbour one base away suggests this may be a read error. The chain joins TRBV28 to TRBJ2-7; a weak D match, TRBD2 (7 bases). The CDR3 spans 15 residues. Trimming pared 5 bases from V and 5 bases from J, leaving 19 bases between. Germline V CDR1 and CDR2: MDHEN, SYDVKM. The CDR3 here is CASSPLPDGGHEQYF. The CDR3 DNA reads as TGTGCCAGCAGTCCCCTTCCGGACGGGGGGCACGAGCAGTACTTC. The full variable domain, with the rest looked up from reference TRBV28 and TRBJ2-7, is DVKVTQSSRYLVKRTGEKVFLECVQDMDHENMFWYRQDPGLGLRLIYFSYDVKMKEKGDIPEGYSVSREKKERFSLILESASTNQTSMYLCASSPLPDGGHEQYFGPGTRLTVT.

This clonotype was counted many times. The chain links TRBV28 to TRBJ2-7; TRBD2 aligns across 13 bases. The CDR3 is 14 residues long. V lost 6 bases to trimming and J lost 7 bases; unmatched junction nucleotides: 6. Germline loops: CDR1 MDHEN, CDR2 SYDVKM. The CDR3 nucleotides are TGTGCCAGCAGACTAGCGGGAGGGCCTCGGGAGCAGTACTTC. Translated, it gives CASRLAGGPREQYF.

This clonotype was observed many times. The CDR3 sequence: CASRDGSNQPQHF. The DNA of the CDR3 is TGCGCCAGCAGGGACGGTAGCAATCAGCCCCAGCATTTT. V gene TRBV10-2 combines with J gene TRBJ1-5; D not certain. This CDR3 spans 13 amino acids. Trimming pared 6 bases from V and 0 bases from J, leaving 6 bases between. Germline-derived CDR1 and CDR2 are WSHSY and SAAADI.